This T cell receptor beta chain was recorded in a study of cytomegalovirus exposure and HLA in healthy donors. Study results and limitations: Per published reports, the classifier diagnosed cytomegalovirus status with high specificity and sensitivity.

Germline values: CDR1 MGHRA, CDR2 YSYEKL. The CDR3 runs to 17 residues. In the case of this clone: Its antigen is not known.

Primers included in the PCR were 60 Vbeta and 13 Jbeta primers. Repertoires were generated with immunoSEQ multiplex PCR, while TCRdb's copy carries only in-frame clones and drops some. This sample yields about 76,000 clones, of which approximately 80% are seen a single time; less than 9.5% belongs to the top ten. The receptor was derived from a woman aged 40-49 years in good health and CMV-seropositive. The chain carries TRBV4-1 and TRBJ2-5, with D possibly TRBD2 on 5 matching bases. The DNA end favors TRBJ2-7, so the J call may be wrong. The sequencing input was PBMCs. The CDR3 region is CASSQRHLEGFRYEQYF. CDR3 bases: TGCGCCAGCAGCCAGAGACATTTAGAGGGATTTAGGTACGAGCAGTACTTC.